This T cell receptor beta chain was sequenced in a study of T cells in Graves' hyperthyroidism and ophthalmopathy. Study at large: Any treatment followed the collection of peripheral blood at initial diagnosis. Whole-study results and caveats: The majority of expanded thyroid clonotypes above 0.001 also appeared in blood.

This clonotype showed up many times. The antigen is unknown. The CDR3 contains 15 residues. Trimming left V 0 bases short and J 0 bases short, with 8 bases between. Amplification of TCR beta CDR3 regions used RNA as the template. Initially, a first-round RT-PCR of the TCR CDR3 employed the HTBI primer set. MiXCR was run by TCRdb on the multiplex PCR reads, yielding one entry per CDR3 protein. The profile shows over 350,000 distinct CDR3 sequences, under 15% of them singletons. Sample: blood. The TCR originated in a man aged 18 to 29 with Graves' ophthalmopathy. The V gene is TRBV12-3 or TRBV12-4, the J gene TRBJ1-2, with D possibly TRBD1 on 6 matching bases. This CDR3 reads CASSLATGTNYGYTF. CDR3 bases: TGTGCCAGCAGTTTAGCCACAGGGACTAACTATGGCTACACCTTC.